One sample yielded the 25 T cell receptor beta chains listed below, sequenced in a study of blood T cell repertoires in COVID-19. Using immunoSEQ multiplex PCR, the repertoire was profiled, and TCRdb retains in-frame clones only, with some absent. The sample lists approximately 410,000 clones, 86% seen once, with approximately 1.4% in the top ten. Material: peripheral blood. These receptors were obtained from a woman younger than 45 with active or convalescent COVID-19.

V and J are TRBV6-6 and TRBJ1-4, with D possibly matching TRBD1 (5 bases). CDR1 and CDR2 (germline): MNHNY, SVGAGI (reference sequence). CDR3 length equals 16 residues. The ends were cut back, 0 bases at V and 0 bases at J, with 8 bases in the middle. Here the CDR3 reads CASSYSQGTTNEKLFF. As DNA, the CDR3 is TGTGCCAGCAGTTACTCGCAGGGAACAACTAATGAAAAACTGTTTTTT.

The J gene is TRBJ2-7, the V gene TRBV7-6; 12 bases line up with TRBD2. Trimming at V came to 1 base and at J to 1 base, leaving 8 bases not matched to a gene. Germline V CDR1 and CDR2: SGHVS, FNYEAQ. The CDR3 is made up of 18 amino acids. The CDR3 region has the DNA TGTGCCAGCAGCTTAGAGCCCCGACTAGCGGGAGCGTCCTACGAGCAGTACTTC. Amino acid sequence: CASSLEPRLAGASYEQYF.

The rearrangement joins TRBV10-1 to TRBJ1-2; D perhaps matches TRBD1 (5 bases). CDR3 size: 14 residues. CDR1 and CDR2 from the germline V gene are WNHNN and SYGVQD (reference sequence). Trimming cost V 8 bases and J 5 bases, with 18 bases left between them. The DNA of the CDR3 is TGCGCCAGCGGTCCCGGGGGGGTAGGATATGGCTACACCTTC. This sequence encodes CASGPGGVGYGYTF.

This clone was observed a single time. The chain combines TRBV5-6 with TRBJ1-1; no reliable D call. CDR3 length: 15 amino acids. V was cut by 4 bases and J by 0 bases, with 13 bases left in between. Germline V lookup: CDR1 SGHDT, CDR2 YYEEEE. The CDR3 DNA follows: TGTGCCAGCAGCGGCTCCGACAAAATGAACACTGAAGCTTTCTTT. This gives the protein CASSGSDKMNTEAFF.

The chain uses TRBV27 and TRBJ1-4; 10 positions match TRBD1. CDR1 is MNHEY, CDR2 SMNVEV, per germline (reference sequence). J gave up 8 bases and V 5 bases, and 8 bases lay outside the gene matches. The CDR3 contains 15 residues. This chain's CDR3 is CASSTTGTGVEKLFF. As DNA, the CDR3 is TGTGCCAGCAGTACCACCGGGACAGGGGTGGAAAAACTGTTTTTT.

The chain employs TRBV12-2 and TRBJ1-5; TRBD1, as called in the table, went unchecked against the DNA. TRBV12-2 is reported as a pseudogene. This CDR3 comprises 17 residues. Here the CDR3 reads CASRLVVGAGGEQPQHF. CDR3 sequence (DNA): TGTGCAAGTCGCTTAGTGGTGGGGGCAGGGGGCGAGCAGCCCCAGCATTTT.

The chain is built from TRBV19 and TRBJ1-2; 7 bases are a match to TRBD1. Per germline, CDR1 LNHDA and CDR2 SQIVND (reference sequence). CDR3 length: 14 amino acids. V lost 2 bases, J lost 4 bases, and 4 bases stayed unmatched. In DNA, the CDR3 is TGTGCCAGTAGTATACCGACAGGGACCTATGGCTACACCTTC. Residues: CASSIPTGTYGYTF.

The count of this clone is one. The gene calls are TRBV30 and TRBJ2-5, with D tentatively TRBD1 (6 bases). CDR1 GTSNPN and CDR2 SVGIG come from the germline V gene (reference sequence). This CDR3 region has 13 residues. Trimming removed 3 bases at V and 4 bases at J, with 12 bases between. The CDR3 DNA is TGTGCCTGGAGCGCCTCAGGGGTAGAGACCCAGTACTTC. Residues: CAWSASGVETQYF. The whole variable domain, filled in from reference TRBV30 and TRBJ2-5, reads SQTIHQWPATLVQPVGSPLSLECTVEGTSNPNLYWYRQAAGRGLQLLFYSVGIGQISSEVPQNLSASRPQDRQFILSSKKLLLSDSGFYLCAWSASGVETQYFGPGTRLLVL.

The rearrangement uses TRBV19 and TRBJ1-2; D may be TRBD1 (6 bases). Trimming removed 8 bases from V and 8 bases from J, with 15 bases in between. The germline CDR1 and CDR2 sequences are LNHDA and SQIVND (reference sequence). The length of the CDR3 is 12 residues. The CDR3 protein is CASSYREYGYTF. CDR3 coding DNA: TGTGCCAGTTCGTACAGGGAATACGGCTACACCTTC.

The V and J genes are TRBV14 and TRBJ1-1; D might be TRBD1 (5 bases). The V end was cut by 0 bases, the J end by 11 bases, with 22 bases between. The CDR3 spans 16 residues. The germline V gene encodes CDR1 SGHDN and CDR2 FVKESK. CDR3 sequence reads: CASSQDGAMGGMMAFF. In DNA, the CDR3 is TGTGCCAGCAGCCAAGATGGGGCTATGGGGGGAATGATGGCTTTCTTT.

With respect to this clone: Other DNA variants within this sample encode the same CDR3. This chain links TRBV5-1 with TRBJ1-1; D perhaps matches TRBD1 (5 bases). V was cut by 4 bases and J by 0 bases, with 7 bases left in between. Looked up from germline, CDR1 is SGHRS and CDR2 is YFSETQ. The CDR3 has 13 amino acids. This CDR3 reads CASSPDMNTEAFF. CDR3 bases: TGCGCCAGCAGCCCGGACATGAACACTGAAGCTTTCTTT.

This clone was counted a single time. CDR3: CASSYAGGQMNTEAFF. The DNA of the CDR3 is TGTGCCAGCAGTTACGCCGGGGGACAGATGAACACTGAAGCTTTCTTT. The rearrangement uses TRBV6-5 and TRBJ1-1; 7 bases line up with TRBD1. With V trimmed by 2 bases and J by 0 bases, 6 bases remained unmatched. CDR1 and CDR2 (germline): MNHEY, SVGAGI. This CDR3 contains 16 residues.

This clone was seen once. The CDR3 here is CASRTGGSYQPQHF. As DNA, the CDR3 is TGTGCCAGCAGGACCGGGGGAAGCTATCAGCCCCAGCATTTT. The chain recombines TRBV6-5 with TRBJ1-5, with D possibly matching TRBD1 (5 bases). Trimming cost V 6 bases and J 5 bases, with 14 bases left between them. This CDR3 has 14 residues. Germline assignment: CDR1 MNHEY and CDR2 SVGAGI.

V usage is TRBV9 and J usage is TRBJ2-3, with D perhaps matching TRBD1 (5 bases). The germline V gene has CDR1 SGDLS and CDR2 YYNGEE. The CDR3 spans 15 residues. Between the trimmed V and J ends, which lost 0 bases and 4 bases, there was a span of 12 bases. The CDR3 DNA reads TGTGCCAGCAGCGTAGGGGTTACAGGTCCAGATACGCAGTATTTT. It yields the protein CASSVGVTGPDTQYF.

This clone was seen only once. This chain links TRBV3-1 (or the pseudogene TRBV3-2) with TRBJ1-2; 9 bases match TRBD1. The V gene's germline CDR1 is LGHDT and CDR2 YNNKEL (reference sequence). The V segment lost 0 bases and the J segment 7 bases; nucleotides outside the gene matches: 3. The CDR3 runs 14 residues. The chain's CDR3 is CASSQEQQGAGYTF. The CDR3 bases are TGTGCCAGCAGCCAAGAACAACAGGGGGCTGGCTACACCTTC.

This chain uses TRBV5-1 with TRBJ1-1; possible D gene TRBD1, 5 bases. Trimming pared 4 bases from V and 4 bases from J, leaving 20 bases between. Germline assignment: CDR1 SGHRS and CDR2 YFSETQ. This CDR3 region has 16 residues. CDR3 sequence reads: CASSPDGPLRGTEAFF. The CDR3 DNA is TGCGCCAGCAGCCCGGACGGACCATTAAGGGGCACTGAAGCTTTCTTT.

The chain employs TRBV19 and TRBJ1-2; D is unresolved. CDR3 length: 16 amino acids. The germline V and J ends were trimmed by 4 bases and 1 base, with 16 bases remaining between them. CDR1 is LNHDA and CDR2 is SQIVND in the germline V gene (reference sequence). The CDR3, as DNA: TGTGCCAGTAGTAGGTCTGGGCGCGGACTTAACTATGGCTACACCTTC. Its translation is CASSRSGRGLNYGYTF.

CDR3 sequence: CASSSEVAGVSYEQYF. The CDR3 DNA reads TGTGCCAGCAGTTCTGAAGTGGCGGGAGTGAGTTACGAGCAGTACTTC. The V gene is TRBV6-6, the J gene TRBJ2-7; 7 nucleotides line up with TRBD2. CDR1 is MNHNY and CDR2 is SVGAGI in the germline V gene (reference sequence). The CDR3 totals 16 residues. With V trimmed by 4 bases and J by 4 bases, 13 bases remained unmatched.

The table lists this clone with a count of one. The chain has TRBV29-1 and TRBJ2-3, with a possible D match to TRBD2 (6 bases). Looked up from germline, CDR1 is SQVTM and CDR2 is ANQGSEA. Trimming pared 6 bases from V and 0 bases from J, leaving 13 bases between. The CDR3 has 14 residues. CDR3 residues: CSVVGTGSTDTQYF. The CDR3 DNA follows: TGCAGCGTAGTGGGGACTGGAAGCACAGATACGCAGTATTTT.

The V gene is TRBV6-5, the J gene TRBJ2-7; 9 bases align to TRBD2. Germline CDR1 is MNHEY and CDR2 is SVGAGI. The CDR3 runs 14 residues. The junction had 5 bases not matched to a gene; V was cut back by 7 bases and J by 1 base. Here the CDR3 reads CASTTSGYSYEQYF. The DNA of the CDR3 is TGTGCCAGCACGACTAGCGGATATTCCTACGAGCAGTACTTC.

This clone was counted a single time. The genes are TRBV7-2 and TRBJ2-7, with unresolved D. CDR3 length: 14 residues. Trimming cost V 1 base and J 1 base, with 8 bases left between them. Germline-derived CDR1 and CDR2 are SGHTA and FQGNSA. As DNA, the CDR3 is TGTGCCAGCAGCTTAGTATTCCCGTCCTACGAGCAGTACTTC. Its protein is CASSLVFPSYEQYF. Complete variable domain (other parts from reference TRBV7-2 and TRBJ2-7): GAGVSQSPSNKVTEKGKDVELRCDPISGHTALYWYRQSLGQGLEFLIYFQGNSAPDKSGLPSDRFSAERTGGSVSTLTIQRTQQEDSAVYLCASSLVFPSYEQYFGPGTRLTVT.

The chain employs TRBV25-1 and TRBJ2-7; 8 bases line up with TRBD2. CDR1 is MGHDK, CDR2 SYGVNS, per germline. This CDR3 has 14 amino acids. V trimming: 8 bases; J trimming: 0 bases; junction bases outside the gene matches: 6. DNA for the CDR3: TGTGCCAGCGGCTTAGCGGGGAGCTCCTACGAGCAGTACTTC. Amino acids: CASGLAGSSYEQYF.

The rearrangement links TRBV6-5 to TRBJ1-1; D gene unclear. The CDR3 has 14 residues. Trimming removed 5 bases at V and 2 bases at J, with 12 bases between. Germline-derived CDR1 and CDR2 are MNHEY and SVGAGI. CDR3 region: CASSTHEHNTEAFF. CDR3 DNA sequence: TGTGCCAGCAGTACCCACGAGCACAACACTGAAGCTTTCTTT.

This chain joins TRBV7-9 and TRBJ1-2; D possibly corresponds to TRBD1 (6 bases). The CDR3 has 16 amino acids. CDR1 is SEHNR, CDR2 FQNEAQ, per germline (reference sequence). The ends were cut back, 5 bases at V and 1 base at J, with 17 bases in the middle. The DNA for the CDR3 is TGTGCCAGCAGCCAAACCACGGCAGGGGTTAACTATGGCTACACCTTC. Its protein product is CASSQTTAGVNYGYTF.

The chain combines TRBV3-1 (or the pseudogene TRBV3-2) with TRBJ1-2, with 8 bases matching TRBD1. The V segment lost 1 base and the J segment 0 bases; nucleotides outside the gene matches: 1. CDR1 is LGHDT and CDR2 is YNNKEL in the germline V gene (reference sequence). The CDR3 length is 15 residues. CDR3: CASSQVTGANYGYTF. CDR3 nucleotide sequence: TGTGCCAGCAGCCAAGTGACAGGGGCTAACTATGGCTACACCTTC.